The 14 T cell receptor beta chains below come from one sample, sequenced in a study of cytomegalovirus exposure and HLA in healthy donors. The PCR was carried out with 60 Vbeta primers and 13 Jbeta primers. Produced via immunoSEQ multiplex PCR; TCRdb's table is partial and in-frame only. The sample lists some 140,000 clones, under 85% seen once, with roughly 3% in the top ten. The sample consisted of PBMCs. The origin of the receptors is a man in his thirties or forties in good health and CMV-seronegative.

The chain links TRBV5-1 to TRBJ2-1, with TRBD2 identical over 11 bases. The CDR3 consists of 15 residues. With 0 bases clipped from V and 6 bases from J, the junction kept 2 bases outside the gene matches. CDR1 is SGHRS, CDR2 YFSETQ, per germline. The CDR3 bases are TGCGCCAGCAGCTTGGTAGCGGGAGGGCCCAATGAGCAGTTCTTC. Residues: CASSLVAGGPNEQFF.

The gene calls are TRBV4-2 and TRBJ1-2, with TRBD1 matching 7 bases. J lost 3 bases, V lost 4 bases, and 8 bases had no gene match. Germline CDR1 is LGHNA and CDR2 is YNFKEQ. The CDR3 is 15 residues long. The CDR3 region is CASSPTGVVDYGYTF. The CDR3 DNA sequence: TGTGCCAGCAGCCCTACAGGGGTAGTAGACTATGGCTACACCTTC.

The chain joins TRBV14 to TRBJ1-3; D is ambiguous. There are 14 residues in the CDR3. V gave up 0 bases and J gave up 4 bases, with 7 bases separating them. Germline V gene data show CDR1 as SGHDN and CDR2 as FVKESK. Here the CDR3 reads CASSQDRRGNTIYF. The CDR3 bases are TGTGCCAGCAGCCAAGATCGTCGGGGAAACACCATATATTTT.

This chain uses TRBV4-1 with TRBJ1-6, with 11 nucleotides matching TRBD1. This CDR3 has 17 residues. Germline lookup yields CDR1 MGHRA and CDR2 YSYEKL. The junction had 8 bases not matched to a gene; V was cut back by 0 bases and J by 10 bases. This CDR3 is CASSQEPGQGAWSPLHF. The CDR3 DNA follows: TGCGCCAGCAGCCAAGAACCAGGACAGGGGGCATGGTCACCCCTCCACTTT.

The chain recombines TRBV7-3 with TRBJ1-2; TRBD1 is a possible D gene (5 bases). This CDR3 has 13 residues. Germline V lookup: CDR1 SGHTA, CDR2 FQGTGA. Trimming shortened V by 2 bases and J by 8 bases, and 12 bases separated the two germline ends. CDR3 bases: TGTGCCAGCAGCTTAGGTCAGGGAAGCGGCTACACCTTC. Protein product: CASSLGQGSGYTF.

The chain carries TRBV4-3 and TRBJ2-3; D unclear. V was shortened by 0 bases and J by 4 bases, with 8 bases between the two germline ends. The CDR3 is 14 residues long. Germline CDR1 reads LGHNA; CDR2 reads YSLEER. The CDR3 sequence: CASSQDLVADTQYF. DNA for the CDR3: TGCGCCAGCAGCCAAGACCTAGTAGCAGATACGCAGTATTTT.

Details on this clone: Germline and junction disagree at one end, which may indicate a read error. The V gene is TRBV7-9, the J gene TRBJ1-2, with D possibly TRBD1 on 6 matching bases. The V gene's germline CDR1 is SEHNR and CDR2 FQNEAQ (reference sequence). This CDR3 comprises 12 residues. CDR3 DNA: TGTTCCAGCAGCACCGGACAGATGGGCTACACCTTC. This sequence encodes CSSSTGQMGYTF.

This clone was seen only a few times. The rearrangement uses TRBV18 and TRBJ1-5; D is possibly TRBD1 (5 bases). The CDR3 extends over 14 amino acids. CDR1 KGHSH and CDR2 LQKENI come from the germline V gene. V dropped 3 bases and J dropped 3 bases, with 9 bases sitting between them. CDR3: CASSPARANQPQHF. For the CDR3, the DNA is TGTGCCAGCTCACCGGCCAGGGCCAATCAGCCCCAGCATTTT.

The CDR3 region is CASSLYREGEKLFF. CDR3 in DNA: TGTGCCAGCAGTTTATACAGGGAAGGGGAAAAACTGTTTTTT. The chain has TRBV28 and TRBJ1-4; a possible D gene is TRBD1 (6 bases). V was clipped by 1 base and J by 8 bases, with 11 bases between them. The germline CDR1 and CDR2 sequences are MDHEN and SYDVKM. The CDR3 runs 14 residues.

This chain uses TRBV5-1 with TRBJ2-1; tentatively, D is TRBD2 (6 bases). CDR1 SGHRS and CDR2 YFSETQ come from the germline V gene. V dropped 0 bases and J dropped 0 bases, with 7 bases sitting between them. CDR3 length: 15 residues. CDR3 loop: CASSLASVSYNEQFF. The CDR3 DNA follows: TGCGCCAGCAGCTTGGCTAGCGTCTCCTACAATGAGCAGTTCTTC.

The chain is built from TRBV9 and TRBJ1-3, with D hard to call. CDR1 is SGDLS, CDR2 YYNGEE, per germline. The CDR3 spans 16 residues. V was cut by 3 bases and J by 1 base, with 14 bases left in between. The CDR3 nucleotides read TGTGCCAGCAGCGCAGGATTGCTCCTTTCTGGAAACACCATATATTTT. Translating it yields CASSAGLLLSGNTIYF.

This clone was observed a handful of times. The chain is built from TRBV6-4 and TRBJ2-1, with 10 bases that match TRBD2. Germline lookup yields CDR1 MRHNA and CDR2 SNTAGT. V was clipped by 4 bases and J by 6 bases; unmatched bases: 9. There are 16 residues in the CDR3. The CDR3 region is CASSANELAGVNEQFF. As DNA, the CDR3 is TGTGCCAGCAGTGCTAATGAGCTAGCGGGAGTCAATGAGCAGTTCTTC.

This rearrangement joins TRBV9 to TRBJ2-1; TRBD2 aligns across 11 bases. V was pared by 3 bases and J by 4 bases, with 6 bases of the junction left unmatched. The CDR3 extends over 16 amino acids. Germline V gene sequence: CDR1 SGDLS, CDR2 YYNGEE. Here the CDR3 reads CASSALAGGGYNEQFF. The DNA for the CDR3 is TGTGCCAGCAGCGCGTTAGCGGGAGGGGGGTACAATGAGCAGTTCTTC.

The chain combines TRBV15 with TRBJ2-2, with 11 bases identical to TRBD1. The J segment lost 6 bases and the V segment lost 4 bases, leaving 13 bases of the junction unmatched. The CDR3 has 18 residues. Germline V gene sequence: CDR1 LNHNV, CDR2 YYDKDF (reference sequence). The CDR3 nucleotides read TGTGCCACCAGCACCCCCCGACCGGGACAGGGGGGCGCCGGGGAGCTGTTTTTT. Its translation: CATSTPRPGQGGAGELFF.